This TCR beta chain is drawn from a study of blood T cell repertoires in COVID-19. Study-level background: Specimens from acute and convalescent COVID-19 originated in the United States, Italy and Spain. Sample material is recorded as cDNA or gDNA derived from T cells, B-cell-depleted T cells, or PBMCs.

In the original workflow: Quantification of nucleated cells was approximated via reference gene primer amplification. TCRdb keeps only in-frame clones here, not all; method: immunoSEQ multiplex PCR. Clone size and V and J calls were adopted from that table, with D and trimming inferred from the DNA. The sample records about 220,000 clones, roughly four fifths being singletons. Sequenced sample: peripheral blood. The sequence was collected from a woman aged 55-69 years with acute or convalescent COVID-19.

CDR3: CASSSTGNTGELFF. CDR3 sequence (DNA): TGTGCCAGCAGCTCGACAGGAAACACCGGGGAGCTGTTTTTT. The gene calls are TRBV7-3 and TRBJ2-2; tentatively, D is TRBD1 (6 bases). The CDR3 has 14 residues. The V gene lost 4 bases and the J gene lost 2 bases, with 8 bases spanning the gap. Germline V gene data show CDR1 as SGHTA and CDR2 as FQGTGA.